The 17 T cell receptor beta chains below all came from one sample that was sequenced in a study of memory CD4+ T cells and cytomegalovirus serostatus. The sort gate was single viable CD3+CD4+CD8-CD45RO+ cells for memory CD4+ T cells. Assay: immunoSEQ multiplex PCR; the TCRdb copy retains only in-frame clones and omits some. This table holds some 46,000 clones, around four fifths found once. The sequenced material came from memory CD4+ T cells from blood. These receptors came from an adult in good health and CMV-seronegative.

This clone appeared a few times. Other DNA sequences in the sample encode the same CDR3. The chain carries TRBV19 and TRBJ1-5; D remains unclear. Germline values: CDR1 LNHDA, CDR2 SQIVND (reference sequence). V lost 4 bases and J 1 base, leaving 8 bases between the germline ends. The CDR3 covers 14 residues. CDR3 protein: CASSTGVSNQPQHF. The CDR3 DNA reads as TGTGCCAGTAGTACCGGAGTAAGCAATCAGCCCCAGCATTTT.

This chain connects TRBV11-1 to TRBJ2-4, with TRBD1 matching 11 bases. Trimming took 4 bases from V and 1 from J; bases not matched to a gene: 12. CDR1 SGHAT and CDR2 FQDESV come from the germline V gene (reference sequence). CDR3 length equals 19 residues. CDR3 sequence: CASSSHRDRGRVAKNIQYF. CDR3 nucleotide sequence: TGTGCCAGCAGCTCCCACCGGGACAGGGGGAGGGTGGCCAAAAACATTCAGTACTTC.

The chain employs TRBV5-1 and TRBJ1-5; no definite D call. V lost 0 bases to trimming and J lost 0 bases, with 7 bases between them. The CDR3 consists of 15 residues. Germline V gene data show CDR1 as SGHRS and CDR2 as YFSETQ. The DNA of the CDR3 is TGCGCCAGCAGCTTGGACGGGGATAGCAATCAGCCCCAGCATTTT. Translating gives CASSLDGDSNQPQHF.

This chain joins TRBV5-6 and TRBJ2-5, with 7 bases lining up with TRBD2. Germline V gene data show CDR1 as SGHDT and CDR2 as YYEEEE. The J segment lost 1 base and the V segment lost 2 bases, leaving 2 bases of the junction unmatched. This CDR3 has 14 residues. CDR3 bases: TGTGCCAGCAGCTTTGGCGGGGGCCAAGAGACCCAGTACTTC. As protein: CASSFGGGQETQYF. The variable domain in full, with the rest retrieved from reference TRBV5-6 and TRBJ2-5, is DAGVTQSPTHLIKTRGQQVTLRCSPKSGHDTVSWYQQALGQGPQFIFQYYEEEERQRGNFPDRFSGHQFPNYSSELNVNALLLGDSALYLCASSFGGGQETQYFGPGTRLLVL.

The J gene is TRBJ1-6, the V gene TRBV27; D is uncertain. From germline, CDR1 is MNHEY and CDR2 SMNVEV (reference sequence). The CDR3 loop spans 12 amino acids. Trimming pared 3 bases from V and 10 bases from J, leaving 7 bases between. The CDR3 DNA follows: TGTGCCAGCAGTTTTAGGTTCTCACCCCTCCACTTT. It codes for CASSFRFSPLHF.

This clone was picked up a small number of times. This chain links TRBV6-4 with TRBJ2-3, with 9 bases identical to TRBD1. Germline lookup yields CDR1 MRHNA and CDR2 SNTAGT. The junction had 4 bases not matched to a gene; V was cut back by 6 bases and J by 0 bases. CDR3 length: 15 amino acids. The CDR3 spells CASRGQGTSTDTQYF. The CDR3 bases are TGTGCCAGCAGAGGACAGGGGACGAGCACAGATACGCAGTATTTT.

V gene TRBV7-2 combines with J gene TRBJ2-4, with no clear D. Germline loops: CDR1 SGHTA, CDR2 FQGNSA. The CDR3 runs to 14 residues. V was shortened by 0 bases and J by 1 base, with 4 bases between the two germline ends. CDR3 residues: CASSLADAKNIQYF. The CDR3 region has the DNA TGTGCCAGCAGCTTAGCAGATGCCAAAAACATTCAGTACTTC.

This chain joins TRBV11-2 and TRBJ2-7; 8 bases are shared with TRBD2. The J segment lost 1 base and the V segment lost 5 bases, leaving 4 bases of the junction unmatched. The CDR3 runs to 14 residues. Germline CDR1 reads SGHAT; CDR2 reads FQNNGV. CDR3 sequence reads: CASSPGLESYEQYF. CDR3 DNA sequence: TGTGCCAGCAGCCCGGGACTAGAGTCCTACGAGCAGTACTTC. Drawing the rest from reference TRBV11-2 and TRBJ2-7, the complete variable domain is EAGVAQSPRYKIIEKRQSVAFWCNPISGHATLYWYQQILGQGPKLLIQFQNNGVVDDSQLPKDRFSAERLKGVDSTLKIQPAKLEDSAVYLCASSPGLESYEQYFGPGTRLTVT.

The chain couples TRBV27 to TRBJ1-4; D unresolved. Germline V CDR1 and CDR2: MNHEY, SMNVEV (reference sequence). The CDR3 consists of 15 residues. Trimming left V 1 base short and J 8 bases short, with 14 bases between. The CDR3 nucleotides are TGTGCCAGCAGTTTATTCGCCAGCGCCAGAGAAAAACTGTTTTTT. It specifies CASSLFASAREKLFF.

V gene TRBV7-2 combines with J gene TRBJ1-2; D might be TRBD1 (6 bases). In germline, CDR1 is SGHTA, CDR2 FQGNSA. Trimming shortened V by 5 bases and J by 6 bases, and 16 bases separated the two germline ends. The CDR3 contains 14 residues. CDR3 sequence reads: CASSRAGVLNGYTF. The CDR3 DNA sequence: TGTGCCAGCAGCCGCGCAGGGGTTTTGAATGGCTACACCTTC.

This clone is termed medium-sized. This chain links TRBV7-9 with TRBJ1-2; D perhaps matches TRBD1 (6 bases). CDR3 length: 18 residues. Between the trimmed V and J ends, which lost 5 bases and 0 bases, there was a span of 22 bases. Germline V gene lookup returns CDR1 SEHNR and CDR2 FQNEAQ (reference sequence). The CDR3 here is CASSQGNRDEIPNYGYTF. CDR3 coding DNA: TGTGCCAGCAGCCAGGGGAACAGGGATGAGATCCCTAACTATGGCTACACCTTC.

V is TRBV7-9 and J is TRBJ1-1; possible D gene TRBD1, 5 bases. Trimming pared 5 bases from V and 5 bases from J, leaving 18 bases between. The length of the CDR3 is 15 residues. Germline loops: CDR1 SEHNR, CDR2 FQNEAQ (reference sequence). CDR3 DNA sequence: TGTGCCAGCAGCCCCCCAATGAGGGAGGGGACTGAAGCTTTCTTT. Protein: CASSPPMREGTEAFF.

This CDR3 reads CASSLVLGGEQFF. Written as DNA, the CDR3 is TGTGCCAGCAGCTTAGTCTTGGGAGGTGAGCAGTTCTTC. The chain links TRBV7-2 to TRBJ2-1; weak D call: TRBD2 (6 bases). Germline-derived CDR1 and CDR2 are SGHTA and FQGNSA. The CDR3 consists of 13 residues. The V gene lost 1 base and the J gene lost 9 bases, with 10 bases spanning the gap.

The chain employs TRBV6-5 and TRBJ2-3, with D perhaps TRBD1 or TRBD2 (6 bases each). Trimming stripped 2 bases from V and 1 base from J, with 10 bases between. In germline, CDR1 is MNHEY, CDR2 SVGAGI. The CDR3 sequence is 15 residues long. CDR3 sequence reads: CASSYRGHGTDTQYF. CDR3 nucleotides: TGTGCCAGCAGTTACCGGGGGCATGGCACAGATACGCAGTATTTT.

This chain connects TRBV7-3 to TRBJ1-1, with D perhaps matching TRBD1 (5 bases). The CDR3 consists of 14 residues. The germline V gene has CDR1 SGHTA and CDR2 FQGTGA. Trimming shortened V by 1 base and J by 5 bases, and 11 bases separated the two germline ends. Here the CDR3 reads CASSLRGVETEAFF. CDR3 sequence (DNA): TGTGCCAGCAGCTTAAGAGGGGTAGAGACTGAAGCTTTCTTT.

The rearrangement links TRBV5-1 to TRBJ2-2, with 8 bases aligning to TRBD1. V dropped 1 base and J dropped 6; count of bases not matched to a gene: 11. The CDR3 totals 17 residues. CDR1 SGHRS and CDR2 YFSETQ come from the germline V gene. CDR3 loop: CASSLMSRQGAAGELFF. The CDR3 bases are TGCGCCAGCAGCTTGATGTCACGGCAGGGGGCTGCCGGGGAGCTGTTTTTT.

This clone was seen more than once but under ten times. The J gene is TRBJ1-2, the V gene TRBV5-1; D is perhaps TRBD1 (6 bases). Looked up from germline, CDR1 is SGHRS and CDR2 is YFSETQ. CDR3 length: 16 residues. Between the trimmed V and J ends, which lost 1 base and 0 bases, there was a span of 13 bases. Written as DNA, the CDR3 is TGCGCCAGCAGCTTGCCTAAGGGGGGATCTAACTATGGCTACACCTTC. Amino acid sequence: CASSLPKGGSNYGYTF. Filled out from reference TRBV5-1 and TRBJ1-2, the complete variable domain reads KAGVTQTPRYLIKTRGQQVTLSCSPISGHRSVSWYQQTPGQGLQFLFEYFSETQRNKGNFPGRFSGRQFSNSRSEMNVSTLELGDSALYLCASSLPKGGSNYGYTFGSGTRLTVV.